This entry describes one T cell receptor beta chain. Profiled with immunoSEQ multiplex PCR; TCRdb holds only in-frame clones, not every one. The sample records some 430,000 clones, about 90% being singletons. This entry comes from a study of blood T cell repertoires in COVID-19. Study at large: The study drew acute and convalescent COVID-19 samples from the United States, Italy and Spain.

The CDR3 is made up of 14 amino acids. Germline assignment: CDR1 MNHEY and CDR2 SVGAGI. The trim removed 8 bases at V and 2 bases at J, leaving 4 bases unmatched. Material: PBMCs or T cells enriched from blood (not recorded which). The rearrangement uses TRBV6-5 and TRBJ2-7; 12 bases are shared with TRBD2. The TCR sequence derives from a man aged 18 to 30 who had recovered from COVID-19. Written as DNA, the CDR3 is TGTGCCAGCGAGACTAGCGGGAGAGCCTACGAGCAGTACTTC. Encoded protein: CASETSGRAYEQYF.